The rows below give T cell receptor beta chains drawn from one sample of a study of cytomegalovirus exposure and HLA in healthy donors. This table comes from immunoSEQ multiplex PCR, and its TCRdb copy is limited to in-frame clones, with some not included. The data contain about 140,000 clones, approximately 84% of them seen just once; the ten biggest clones take up roughly 29%. The source material was PBMCs. The receptors originated from a man younger than 40 in good health and CMV-seropositive. Both conserved end residues are part of each CDR3.

j_gene: TRBJ2-7; v_gene: TRBV11-2; CDR3aa: CASSFDRGPYEQYF
j_gene: TRBJ2-2; v_gene: TRBV6-1; CDR3aa: CASTEGSKTGELFF
j_gene: TRBJ2-3; v_gene: TRBV27; CDR3aa: CASSASGRGTDTQYF
j_gene: TRBJ1-2; v_gene: TRBV5-1; CDR3aa: CASAPGQPNYGYTF
j_gene: TRBJ2-2; v_gene: TRBV6-1; CDR3aa: CASSPYSADTGELFF
j_gene: TRBJ2-5; v_gene: TRBV7-2; CDR3aa: CASSRLVLGEETQYF
j_gene: TRBJ1-1; v_gene: TRBV30; CDR3aa: CAWRQENTEAFF
j_gene: TRBJ1-6; v_gene: TRBV10-3; CDR3aa: CASSTESPHNSPLHF
j_gene: TRBJ1-4; v_gene: TRBV5-1; CDR3aa: CASSSSDREKLFF
j_gene: TRBJ2-1; v_gene: TRBV5-1; CDR3aa: CASSLIGGSSYNEQFF
j_gene: TRBJ1-1; v_gene: TRBV7-3; CDR3aa: CASSLQPDTEAFF